One and the same sample provided the 4 T cell receptor beta chains below, sequenced in a study of blood T cells in healthy people across ages. The authors ran a second PCR of roughly 6 to 11 cycles using a sample-barcoded 5' primer and a J-beta primer mix. TCRdb used MiXCR to reprocess the 5' RACE reads, holding one entry per CDR3 protein. The data show some 730,000 distinct CDR3 sequences, 22% seen once. The specimen was blood. Receptors originate from a man between 65 and 79 years old in good health.

The rearrangement joins TRBV24-1 to TRBJ2-7; no definite D call. The CDR3 runs 17 residues. Trimming stripped 4 bases from V and 4 bases from J, with 22 bases between. The germline gives CDR1 KGHDR, CDR2 SFDVKD. In DNA form, the CDR3 reads TGTGCCACCAGTGAGTCCCATGGAACAGCCTCATCTTACGAGCAGTACGTC. This codes for CATSESHGTASSYEQYV.

The chain joins TRBV12-3 or TRBV12-4 to TRBJ2-1; TRBD1 is a possible D gene (5 bases). V lost 5 bases and J 9 bases, leaving 14 bases between the germline ends. CDR3 length: 13 amino acids. The DNA for the CDR3 is TGTGCCAGCAGTCCTTACAGGTTCGGTGAGCAGTTCTTC. Translated, it gives CASSPYRFGEQFF.

This rearrangement joins TRBV6-5 to TRBJ2-7; D is unclear. Germline assignment: CDR1 MNHEY and CDR2 SVGAGI. Trimming took 6 bases from V and 0 from J, leaving 9 bases between them. CDR3 size: 13 residues. The chain's CDR3 is CASRLSSSYEQYF. The CDR3 DNA is TGTGCCAGCAGATTATCAAGCTCCTACGAGCAGTACTTC.

Comment on this clonotype: A much larger clone differs from this one at a single base, so this may be a read error. V usage is TRBV14 and J usage is TRBJ2-1; D unresolved. Germline V CDR1 and CDR2: SGHDN, FVKESK. The CDR3 has 14 residues. The DNA of the CDR3 is TGTGCCAGCAGCCAAGCGTCTCCATACAATGAGCAGCTCTTC. Its protein is CASSQASPYNEQLF.